The following is a T cell receptor (beta chain) sequence with its context. It has no known antigen specificity. One base away there is no much larger clone; base qualities are not given. These data come from a study of technical replicates of blood from four donors (dated by TCRdb to the late 2010s). To prepare the library, the immunoSEQ multiplex PCR assay was applied. The table was pulled from immuneACCESS by TCRdb, which kept in-frame rearrangements only. Such tables lose some clones; where checked, under half of the loss comes from unresolved V genes, and the rest has no known cause. The sample yields about 91,000 clones; 85% to 95% were counted once. The biggest ten clones account for about 0.26% of the sample. A distance of 19 bases separates the germline ends of V and J, which lose 5 bases and 3 bases respectively. From cysteine to phenylalanine, the CDR3 is 16 amino acids long. The CDR3 DNA has 48 bases and is translated from base 1. CDR1 MNHEY and CDR2 SMNVEV were looked up in the germline V gene (reference sequence).

The chain employs TRBV27 and TRBJ1-2; D gene: possibly TRBD1, on 6 matching bases. Sequencing was done on a sample of T cells isolated from PBMCs. This TCR was sampled from a human donor in good health. This receptor carries the CDR3 CASSPGAGGAYYGYTF. Here is the DNA: TGTGCCAGCAGTCCGGGGGCGGGGGGCGCCTACTATGGCTACACCTTC.